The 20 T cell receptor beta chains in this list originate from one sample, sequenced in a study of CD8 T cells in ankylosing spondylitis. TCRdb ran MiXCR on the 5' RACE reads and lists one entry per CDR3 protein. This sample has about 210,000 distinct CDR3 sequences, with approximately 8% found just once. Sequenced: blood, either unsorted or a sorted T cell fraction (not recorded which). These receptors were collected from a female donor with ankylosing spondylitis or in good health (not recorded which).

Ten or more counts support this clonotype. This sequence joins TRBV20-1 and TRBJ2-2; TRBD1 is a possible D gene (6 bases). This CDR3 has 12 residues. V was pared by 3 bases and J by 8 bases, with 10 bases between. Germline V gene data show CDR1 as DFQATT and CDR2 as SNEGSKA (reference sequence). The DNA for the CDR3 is TGCAGTGCTAGCCGAGGGGGTGGGGAGCTGTTTTTT. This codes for CSASRGGGELFF.

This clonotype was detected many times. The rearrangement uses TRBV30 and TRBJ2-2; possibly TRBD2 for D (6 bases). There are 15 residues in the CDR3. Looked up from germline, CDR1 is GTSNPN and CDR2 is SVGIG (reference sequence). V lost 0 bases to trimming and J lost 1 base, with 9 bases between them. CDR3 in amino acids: CAWSVNGRNTGELFF. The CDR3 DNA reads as TGTGCCTGGAGTGTAAACGGGAGGAACACCGGGGAGCTGTTTTTT.

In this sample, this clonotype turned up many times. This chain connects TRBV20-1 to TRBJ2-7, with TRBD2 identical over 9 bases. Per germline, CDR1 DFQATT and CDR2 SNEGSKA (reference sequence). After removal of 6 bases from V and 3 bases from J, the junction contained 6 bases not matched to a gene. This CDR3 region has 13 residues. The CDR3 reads CSARTSAVYEQYF. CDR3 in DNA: TGCAGTGCCCGGACTAGCGCGGTCTACGAGCAGTACTTC.

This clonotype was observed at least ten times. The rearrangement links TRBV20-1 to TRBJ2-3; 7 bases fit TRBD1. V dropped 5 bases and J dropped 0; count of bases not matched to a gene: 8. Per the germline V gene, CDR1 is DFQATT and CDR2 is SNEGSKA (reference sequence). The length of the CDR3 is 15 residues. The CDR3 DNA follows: TGCAGTGCTGGGGACAGACAATTTAGCACAGATACGCAGTATTTT. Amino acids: CSAGDRQFSTDTQYF.

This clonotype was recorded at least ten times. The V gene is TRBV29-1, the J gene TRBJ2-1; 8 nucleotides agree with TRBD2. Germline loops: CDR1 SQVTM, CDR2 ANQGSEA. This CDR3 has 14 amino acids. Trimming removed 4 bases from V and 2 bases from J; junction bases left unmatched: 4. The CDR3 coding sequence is TGCAGCGTTGTAGCGGGGTGGGCCTACAATGAGCAGTTCTTC. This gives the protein CSVVAGWAYNEQFF.

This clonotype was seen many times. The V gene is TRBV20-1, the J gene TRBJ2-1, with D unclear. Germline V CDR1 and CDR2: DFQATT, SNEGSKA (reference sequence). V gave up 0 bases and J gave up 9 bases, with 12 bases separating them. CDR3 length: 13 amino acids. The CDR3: CSARDLSSLEQFF. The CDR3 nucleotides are TGCAGTGCTAGAGATCTCAGCAGTCTTGAGCAGTTCTTC.

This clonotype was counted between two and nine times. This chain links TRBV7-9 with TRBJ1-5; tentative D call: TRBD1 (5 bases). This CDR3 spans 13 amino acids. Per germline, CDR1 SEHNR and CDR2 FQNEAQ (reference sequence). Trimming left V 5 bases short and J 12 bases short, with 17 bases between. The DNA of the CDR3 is TGTGCCAGCAGCCGGGACTCCATGAGGTTCCAGCATTTT. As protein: CASSRDSMRFQHF.

In DNA, the CDR3 is TGTGCCAGCAGCCTTCGGACGGGAGGGGCCTATGAAAAACTGTTTTTT. Amino acid sequence: CASSLRTGGAYEKLFF. V and J are TRBV3-1 and TRBJ1-4; TRBD1 is a possible D gene (5 bases). The germline V gene encodes CDR1 LGHDT and CDR2 YNNKEL (reference sequence). The length of the CDR3 is 16 residues. V lost 4 bases and J 6 bases, leaving 18 bases between the germline ends. Together with reference TRBV3-1 and TRBJ1-4, the CDR3 gives the full variable domain: DTAVSQTPKYLVTQMGNDKSIKCEQNLGHDTMYWYKQDSKKFLKIMFSYNNKELIINETVPNRFSPKSPDKAHLNLHINSLELGDSAVYFCASSLRTGGAYEKLFFGSGTQLSVL.

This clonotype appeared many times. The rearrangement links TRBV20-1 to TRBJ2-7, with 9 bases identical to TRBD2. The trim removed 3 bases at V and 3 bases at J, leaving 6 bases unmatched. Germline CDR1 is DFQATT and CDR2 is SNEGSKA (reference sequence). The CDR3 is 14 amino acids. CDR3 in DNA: TGCAGTGCTAGTGGGCGGGAGGGCCTCTACGAGCAGTACTTC. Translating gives CSASGREGLYEQYF.

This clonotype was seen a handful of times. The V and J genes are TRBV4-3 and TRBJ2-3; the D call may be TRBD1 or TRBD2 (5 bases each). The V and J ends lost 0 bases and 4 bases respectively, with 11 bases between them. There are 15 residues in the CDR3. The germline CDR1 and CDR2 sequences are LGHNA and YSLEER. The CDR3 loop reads CASSQERGPPDTQYF. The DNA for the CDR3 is TGCGCCAGCAGCCAAGAACGGGGCCCACCAGATACGCAGTATTTT.

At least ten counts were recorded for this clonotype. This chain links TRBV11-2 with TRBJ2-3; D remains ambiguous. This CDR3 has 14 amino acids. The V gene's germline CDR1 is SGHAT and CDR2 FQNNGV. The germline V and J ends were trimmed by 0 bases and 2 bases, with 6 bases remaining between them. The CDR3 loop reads CASSLEEITDTQYF. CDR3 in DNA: TGTGCCAGCAGCTTAGAGGAGATCACAGATACGCAGTATTTT.

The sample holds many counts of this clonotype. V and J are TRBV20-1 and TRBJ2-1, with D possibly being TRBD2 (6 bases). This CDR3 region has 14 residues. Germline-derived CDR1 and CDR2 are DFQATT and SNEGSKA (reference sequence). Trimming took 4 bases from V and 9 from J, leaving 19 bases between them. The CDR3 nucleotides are TGCAGTGCTAACCCTCCCGGGAGTCTATTTGAGCAGTTCTTC. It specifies CSANPPGSLFEQFF.

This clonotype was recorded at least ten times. The chain's CDR3 is CASVRTGGPEQYF. The CDR3 nucleotides are TGTGCCAGCGTCCGGACAGGGGGACCCGAGCAGTACTTC. The rearrangement links TRBV6-6 to TRBJ2-7, with 10 positions matching TRBD1. This CDR3 has 13 amino acids. Germline trimming cut 8 bases from V and 6 bases from J; bases unmatched to any gene: 7. Germline CDR1 is MNHNY and CDR2 is SVGAGI (reference sequence).

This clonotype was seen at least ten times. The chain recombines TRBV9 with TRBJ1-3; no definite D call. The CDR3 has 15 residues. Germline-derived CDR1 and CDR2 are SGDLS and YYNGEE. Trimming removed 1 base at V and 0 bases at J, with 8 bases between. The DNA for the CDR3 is TGTGCCAGCAGCGTACGGCCGTTCTCTGGAAACACCATATATTTT. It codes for CASSVRPFSGNTIYF.

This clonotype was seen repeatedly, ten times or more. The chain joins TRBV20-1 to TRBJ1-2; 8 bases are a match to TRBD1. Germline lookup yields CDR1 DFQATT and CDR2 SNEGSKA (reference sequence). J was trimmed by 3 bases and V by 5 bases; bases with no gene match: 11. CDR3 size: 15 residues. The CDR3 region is CSAEVGGTGDYGYTF. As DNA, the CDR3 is TGCAGTGCTGAAGTGGGCGGGACAGGAGACTATGGCTACACCTTC.

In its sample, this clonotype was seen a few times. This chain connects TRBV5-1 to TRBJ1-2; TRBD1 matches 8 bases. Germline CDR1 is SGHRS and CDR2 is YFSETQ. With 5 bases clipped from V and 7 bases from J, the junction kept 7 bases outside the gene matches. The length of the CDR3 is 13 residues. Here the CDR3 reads CASSFDRGGGYTF. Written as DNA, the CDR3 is TGCGCCAGCAGTTTTGACAGGGGCGGTGGCTACACCTTC. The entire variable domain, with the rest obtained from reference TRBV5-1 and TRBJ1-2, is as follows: KAGVTQTPRYLIKTRGQQVTLSCSPISGHRSVSWYQQTPGQGLQFLFEYFSETQRNKGNFPGRFSGRQFSNSRSEMNVSTLELGDSALYLCASSFDRGGGYTFGSGTRLTVV.

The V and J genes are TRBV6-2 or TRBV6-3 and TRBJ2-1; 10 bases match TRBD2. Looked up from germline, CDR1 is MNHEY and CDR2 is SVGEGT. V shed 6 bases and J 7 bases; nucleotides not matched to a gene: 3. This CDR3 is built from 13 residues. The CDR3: CASRASGGNEQFF. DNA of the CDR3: TGTGCCAGCAGGGCTAGCGGGGGTAATGAGCAGTTCTTC.

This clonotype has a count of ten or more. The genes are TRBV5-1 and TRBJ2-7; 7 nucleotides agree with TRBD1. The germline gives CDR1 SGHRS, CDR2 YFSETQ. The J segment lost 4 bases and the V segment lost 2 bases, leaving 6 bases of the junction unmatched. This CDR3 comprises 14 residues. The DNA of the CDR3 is TGCGCCAGCAGCTTCGCACAGGGGACGTACGAGCAGTACTTC. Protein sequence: CASSFAQGTYEQYF.

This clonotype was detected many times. CDR3 amino acids: CATAPGAPTLNEQFF. Here the CDR3 DNA reads TGCGCCACCGCCCCAGGGGCCCCGACCCTCAATGAGCAGTTCTTC. The chain is built from TRBV5-1 and TRBJ2-1, with D tentatively TRBD1 (6 bases). This CDR3 region has 15 residues. From germline, CDR1 is SGHRS and CDR2 YFSETQ. Trimming stripped 9 bases from V and 6 bases from J, with 22 bases between. Full variable domain (missing parts from reference TRBV5-1 and TRBJ2-1): KAGVTQTPRYLIKTRGQQVTLSCSPISGHRSVSWYQQTPGQGLQFLFEYFSETQRNKGNFPGRFSGRQFSNSRSEMNVSTLELGDSALYLCATAPGAPTLNEQFFGPGTRLTVL.

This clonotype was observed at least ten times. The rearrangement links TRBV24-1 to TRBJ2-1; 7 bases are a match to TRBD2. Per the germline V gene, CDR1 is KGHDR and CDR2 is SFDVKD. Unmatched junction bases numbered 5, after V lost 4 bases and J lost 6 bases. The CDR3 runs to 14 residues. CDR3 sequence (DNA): TGTGCCACCAGTGAGCCGGGAGGAATCAATGAGCAGTTCTTC. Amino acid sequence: CATSEPGGINEQFF.